These 24 T cell receptor beta chains share one sample of origin, sequenced in a study of cytomegalovirus exposure and HLA in healthy donors. PCR involved 60 Vbeta and 13 Jbeta primers. The protocol was immunoSEQ multiplex PCR, while the TCRdb copy is restricted to in-frame clones and leaves out a portion. The sample records approximately 100,000 clones, around 84% being singletons. The specimen sequenced was PBMCs. These receptor sequences come from a young man in good health and CMV-seronegative.

This clone was detected a few times. Other DNA variants within this sample encode the same CDR3. The V call is TRBV7-2, the J call TRBJ2-2; 7 nucleotides agree with TRBD2. V lost 7 bases to trimming and J lost 2 bases; unmatched junction nucleotides: 7. Per the germline V gene, CDR1 is SGHTA and CDR2 is FQGNSA. The CDR3 extends over 15 amino acids. For the CDR3, the DNA is TGTGCCAGCACCCCTCTAGCGGCTAACACCGGGGAGCTGTTTTTT. As protein: CASTPLAANTGELFF. The full variable domain, its missing parts supplied by reference TRBV7-2 and TRBJ2-2, is GAGVSQSPSNKVTEKGKDVELRCDPISGHTALYWYRQSLGQGLEFLIYFQGNSAPDKSGLPSDRFSAERTGGSVSTLTIQRTQQEDSAVYLCASTPLAANTGELFFGEGSRLTVL.

The rearrangement uses TRBV5-5 and TRBJ1-3; the D gene is possibly TRBD1 (6 bases). The CDR3 totals 15 residues. V was clipped by 2 bases and J by 0 bases, with 9 bases between them. CDR1 and CDR2 from the germline V gene are SGHKS and YYEKEE (reference sequence). In DNA form, the CDR3 reads TGTGCCAGCAGCTTTGGGACATCCTCTGGAAACACCATATATTTT. Its translation: CASSFGTSSGNTIYF. Looking up the rest from reference TRBV5-5 and TRBJ1-3 gives the full variable domain: DAGVTQSPTHLIKTRGQQVTLRCSPISGHKSVSWYQQVLGQGPQFIFQYYEKEERGRGNFPDRFSARQFPNYSSELNVNALLLGDSALYLCASSFGTSSGNTIYFGEGSWLTVV.

This clone was observed a handful of times. V gene TRBV5-1 combines with J gene TRBJ2-2, with 7 bases that match TRBD2. The CDR3 covers 15 residues. The junction had 4 bases not matched to a gene; V was cut back by 1 base and J by 4 bases. The germline gives CDR1 SGHRS, CDR2 YFSETQ. The CDR3 protein is CASSLILASTGELFF. Written as DNA, the CDR3 is TGCGCCAGCAGCTTGATACTAGCGAGCACCGGGGAGCTGTTTTTT.

The CDR3 sequence is CASSVGIGSSNQPQHF. Written as DNA, the CDR3 is TGTGCCAGCAGCGTAGGGATAGGGAGTAGCAATCAGCCCCAGCATTTT. The chain carries TRBV9 and TRBJ1-5; no reliable D call. Trimming removed 0 bases at V and 0 bases at J, with 10 bases between. This CDR3 is 16 amino acids long. Germline values: CDR1 SGDLS, CDR2 YYNGEE.

This chain joins TRBV5-4 and TRBJ1-2; TRBD1 agrees at 8 bases. Trimming removed 4 bases from V and 2 bases from J; junction bases left unmatched: 7. This CDR3 spans 15 amino acids. Germline CDR1 is SGHNT and CDR2 is YYREEE (reference sequence). DNA for the CDR3: TGTGCCAGCAGCCGGAAGGGACAGGCCAACTATGGCTACACCTTC. Protein product: CASSRKGQANYGYTF.

The chain links TRBV19 to TRBJ2-7, with 11 bases matching TRBD2. Trimming cost V 6 bases and J 2 bases; bases outside gene matches: 3. The CDR3 is 14 residues long. Per germline, CDR1 LNHDA and CDR2 SQIVND (reference sequence). CDR3 in DNA: TGTGCCAGTAGGAATAGCGGGGGGGCCTACGAGCAGTACTTC. It encodes CASRNSGGAYEQYF.

The chain uses TRBV7-3 and TRBJ1-6; D gene ambiguous. Deletions cut 0 bases from V and 10 bases from J, with 13 bases between. The CDR3 contains 15 residues. Germline CDR1 is SGHTA and CDR2 is FQGTGA. DNA of the CDR3: TGTGCCAGCAGCTTAACAGTTGGTGGAGTGTCACCCCTCCACTTT. Its protein is CASSLTVGGVSPLHF.

The rearrangement uses TRBV5-6 and TRBJ2-5; tentatively, D is TRBD2 (5 bases). The CDR3 spans 14 residues. CDR1 and CDR2 from the germline V gene are SGHDT and YYEEEE. The V end was cut by 3 bases, the J end by 1 base, with 10 bases between. Here the CDR3 DNA reads TGTGCCAGCAGCTCGATAGGACTCCAAGAGACCCAGTACTTC. This sequence encodes CASSSIGLQETQYF.

The chain's CDR3 is CASSTQRGLDGYTF. CDR3 DNA sequence: TGTGCCAGCAGTACCCAGCGGGGCTTGGATGGCTACACCTTC. V gene TRBV6-5 combines with J gene TRBJ1-2, with a weak D call TRBD1 (5 bases). Germline loops: CDR1 MNHEY, CDR2 SVGAGI. Trimming cost V 5 bases and J 6 bases, with 16 bases left between them. This CDR3 is 14 amino acids long.

The chain couples TRBV4-1 to TRBJ1-5; D remains ambiguous. V was shortened by 1 base and J by 0 bases, with 10 bases between the two germline ends. Germline V CDR1 and CDR2: MGHRA, YSYEKL. The CDR3 extends over 16 amino acids. The CDR3 sequence: CASSQVPGNSNQPQHF. CDR3 nucleotide sequence: TGCGCCAGCAGCCAAGTCCCGGGGAATAGCAATCAGCCCCAGCATTTT.

This clone was seen just once. V is TRBV9 and J is TRBJ1-2, with D perhaps matching TRBD1 (6 bases). The V end was cut by 0 bases, the J end by 3 bases, with 12 bases between. The CDR3 extends over 15 amino acids. Germline lookup yields CDR1 SGDLS and CDR2 YYNGEE. The CDR3, as DNA: TGTGCCAGCAGCGTAGGTGTAGGGGGGGACTATGGCTACACCTTC. As protein: CASSVGVGGDYGYTF.

This clone has only one observation. Other DNA sequences in this specimen translate into the identical CDR3. The V and J genes are TRBV9 and TRBJ2-1, with 12 nucleotides matching TRBD2. The CDR3 spans 16 residues. The germline V gene encodes CDR1 SGDLS and CDR2 YYNGEE. V lost 0 bases to trimming and J lost 9 bases; unmatched junction nucleotides: 7. DNA of the CDR3: TGTGCCAGCAGCGTAGCCAGGACTAGCGGGGCCGGTGAGCAGTTCTTC. Encoded protein: CASSVARTSGAGEQFF.

This clone was counted between two and nine times. V gene TRBV4-2 combines with J gene TRBJ1-3; D possibly corresponds to TRBD1 (5 bases). Looked up from germline, CDR1 is LGHNA and CDR2 is YNFKEQ. Trimming took off 4 bases at V and 5 bases at J, with 21 bases between the two ends. The CDR3 is made up of 17 amino acids. The CDR3 nucleotides are TGTGCCAGCAGCCTTCAAGGGCAGGGTCGTCGTAGAAACACCATATATTTT. It is translated as CASSLQGQGRRRNTIYF.

The chain employs TRBV7-9 and TRBJ1-2, with 7 positions matching TRBD1. J gave up 6 bases and V 4 bases, and 5 bases lay outside the gene matches. CDR3 size: 13 residues. Germline assignment: CDR1 SEHNR and CDR2 FQNEAQ (reference sequence). The CDR3, as DNA: TGTGCCAGCAGCTCAGGGACAGCCCATGGCTACACCTTC. It encodes CASSSGTAHGYTF. The full variable domain, its missing parts supplied by reference TRBV7-9 and TRBJ1-2, is DTGVSQNPRHKITKRGQNVTFRCDPISEHNRLYWYRQTLGQGPEFLTYFQNEAQLEKSRLLSDRFSAERPKGSFSTLEIQRTEQGDSAMYLCASSSGTAHGYTFGSGTRLTVV.

This clone was seen only once. Other DNA sequences in this sample translate to the same CDR3. The chain links TRBV9 to TRBJ1-1; D gene unclear. Per germline, CDR1 SGDLS and CDR2 YYNGEE. The CDR3 contains 13 residues. Trimming cost V 2 bases and J 3 bases, with 8 bases left between them. CDR3 protein: CASSVRRDTEAFF. The CDR3 bases are TGTGCCAGCAGCGTCAGACGGGACACTGAAGCTTTCTTT.

The V gene is TRBV7-3, the J gene TRBJ2-2; maybe TRBD1 (5 bases). Germline-derived CDR1 and CDR2 are SGHTA and FQGTGA. The CDR3 covers 13 residues. V lost 2 bases and J lost 6, with 7 bases in between. This chain's CDR3 is CASSLGASGELFF. Here the CDR3 DNA reads TGTGCCAGCAGCTTAGGGGCATCCGGGGAGCTGTTTTTT. The whole variable domain, filled in from reference TRBV7-3 and TRBJ2-2, reads GAGVSQTPSNKVTEKGKYVELRCDPISGHTALYWYRQSLGQGPEFLIYFQGTGAADDSGLPNDRFFAVRPEGSVSTLKIQRTERGDSAVYLCASSLGASGELFFGEGSRLTVL.

The chain uses TRBV6-5 and TRBJ1-2, with 8 nucleotides matching TRBD1. The CDR3 is 13 residues long. Germline CDR1 reads MNHEY; CDR2 reads SVGAGI. The V and J ends lost 4 bases and 8 bases, in that order; junction bases with no gene match: 6. The CDR3 reads CASSWDRWRGYTF. CDR3 coding DNA: TGTGCCAGCAGTTGGGACAGGTGGAGGGGCTACACCTTC.

This sequence joins TRBV6-1 and TRBJ1-2; D possibly corresponds to TRBD1 (6 bases). Germline assignment: CDR1 MNHNS and CDR2 SASEGT. This CDR3 spans 13 amino acids. V dropped 6 bases and J dropped 3 bases, with 11 bases sitting between them. The CDR3 DNA follows: TGTGCCAGCAGAGAGACAGGACACTATGGCTACACCTTC. Protein sequence: CASRETGHYGYTF.

With regard to this clone: Distinct nucleotide sequences in the sample also encode this CDR3. The chain is built from TRBV5-1 and TRBJ2-5; 7 nucleotides align to TRBD1. The J segment lost 4 bases and the V segment lost 0 bases, leaving 3 bases of the junction unmatched. Germline CDR1 and CDR2: SGHRS and YFSETQ. This CDR3 has 14 residues. The CDR3 is CASSLAPGGETQYF. The CDR3 nucleotides read TGCGCCAGCAGCTTGGCTCCAGGGGGAGAGACCCAGTACTTC.

Written as DNA, the CDR3 is TGTGCCAGTAGTACAGGGTTGAACACTGAAGCTTTCTTT. Its protein is CASSTGLNTEAFF. The chain joins TRBV19 to TRBJ1-1, with TRBD1 as a possible D gene (5 bases). CDR3 size: 13 residues. Trimming pared 4 bases from V and 0 bases from J, leaving 6 bases between. Germline values: CDR1 LNHDA, CDR2 SQIVND (reference sequence).

Comment on this clone: This CDR3 is also generated by other DNA sequences in the sample. CDR3 amino acids: CASSLGQGYGYTF. CDR3 DNA sequence: TGTGCCAGCAGCTTAGGACAGGGGTATGGCTACACCTTC. This chain connects TRBV28 to TRBJ1-2; TRBD1 matches 9 bases. The germline gives CDR1 MDHEN, CDR2 SYDVKM. V dropped 6 bases and J dropped 5; count of bases not matched to a gene: 4. This CDR3 spans 13 amino acids.

This rearrangement joins TRBV30 to TRBJ2-4; 8 bases agree with TRBD2. CDR1 is GTSNPN, CDR2 SVGIG, per germline (reference sequence). The CDR3 spans 17 residues. The V segment lost 3 bases and the J segment 1 base; nucleotides outside the gene matches: 11. The DNA of the CDR3 is TGTGCCTGGAGCGCAGGCGGGGGGAGTATGGCCAAAAACATTCAGTACTTC. Translation gives CAWSAGGGSMAKNIQYF.

This clone was seen only once. The rearrangement links TRBV6-6 to TRBJ1-1; 7 nucleotides match TRBD1. CDR1 is MNHNY, CDR2 SVGAGI, per germline (reference sequence). CDR3 length: 14 residues. V dropped 6 bases and J dropped 6; count of bases not matched to a gene: 10. The CDR3 sequence is CASSRDRERSEAFF. The CDR3 region has the DNA TGTGCCAGCAGCCGAGACAGGGAACGGTCTGAAGCTTTCTTT.

The CDR3 bases are TGTGCCAGCAGCACAGGGCTCCCTAACTATGGCTACACCTTC. Protein sequence: CASSTGLPNYGYTF. The chain has TRBV11-2 and TRBJ1-2, with a weak D call TRBD1 (6 bases). The V end lost 5 bases, the J end lost 0 bases, and 10 bases lay between the germline ends. There are 14 residues in the CDR3. Germline V lookup: CDR1 SGHAT, CDR2 FQNNGV.